One and the same sample provided the 20 T cell receptor beta chains below, sequenced in a study of cytotoxic CD8 clonotypes in ibrutinib-treated CLL. Profiled with immunoSEQ multiplex PCR; TCRdb holds only in-frame clones, not every one. The sample carries about 130,000 clones, approximately 83% recorded once. Sequences were derived from PBMCs, sampled after 24 months of ibrutinib treatment. These TCRs come from a human donor with chronic lymphocytic leukemia.

This sequence joins TRBV7-2 and TRBJ1-3; 8 bases agree with TRBD1. The CDR3 consists of 15 residues. The germline V gene encodes CDR1 SGHTA and CDR2 FQGNSA. J lost 3 bases, V lost 2 bases, and 3 bases had no gene match. The CDR3 sequence: CASSLQGAGGNTIYF. The CDR3 DNA reads as TGTGCCAGCAGCTTACAGGGGGCGGGTGGAAACACCATATATTTT. Filled out from reference TRBV7-2 and TRBJ1-3, the complete variable domain reads GAGVSQSPSNKVTEKGKDVELRCDPISGHTALYWYRQSLGQGLEFLIYFQGNSAPDKSGLPSDRFSAERTGGSVSTLTIQRTQQEDSAVYLCASSLQGAGGNTIYFGEGSWLTVV.

The rearrangement uses TRBV29-1 and TRBJ2-7; 7 nucleotides agree with TRBD1. Germline lookup yields CDR1 SQVTM and CDR2 ANQGSEA. The CDR3 totals 12 residues. V lost 7 bases and J lost 1; bases outside the gene matches: 4. CDR3 sequence: CSAGTASYEQYF. CDR3 DNA: TGCAGCGCCGGGACAGCGTCCTACGAGCAGTACTTC.

V and J are TRBV19 and TRBJ2-7, with 7 positions matching TRBD1. CDR1 is LNHDA, CDR2 SQIVND, per germline (reference sequence). With 0 bases clipped from V and 2 bases from J, the junction kept 4 bases outside the gene matches. The CDR3 has 15 amino acids. The DNA of the CDR3 is TGTGCCAGTAGTATAGATATGGGGACAGCCTACGAGCAGTACTTC. It encodes CASSIDMGTAYEQYF.

The chain is built from TRBV4-1 and TRBJ1-2; D gene unclear. With 4 bases removed from V and 2 bases from J, the gap between germline ends came to 26 bases. CDR1 and CDR2 (germline): MGHRA, YSYEKL. The CDR3 has 19 amino acids. In DNA, the CDR3 is TGCGCCAGCAGCCGAATTGCCAATCAATTCGGGGAGACGAACTATGGCTACACCTTC. It encodes CASSRIANQFGETNYGYTF.

In its sample, this clone was seen once. Here the CDR3 reads CASSLGGQGNQPQHF. CDR3 bases: TGTGCCAGCAGCTTAGGGGGACAGGGAAATCAGCCCCAGCATTTT. The chain carries TRBV7-2 and TRBJ1-5, with TRBD1 matching over 9 bases. Trimming removed 1 base from V and 4 bases from J; junction bases left unmatched: 2. Germline CDR1 SGHTA, CDR2 FQGNSA. The CDR3 loop spans 15 amino acids.

The gene calls are TRBV6-1 and TRBJ1-1, with D unresolved. Germline V gene sequence: CDR1 MNHNS, CDR2 SASEGT. V lost 8 bases and J 4 bases, leaving 14 bases between the germline ends. CDR3 length: 13 amino acids. CDR3: CASAFAGGTEAFF. CDR3 nucleotides: TGTGCCAGCGCCTTTGCGGGAGGCACTGAAGCTTTCTTT.

This clone occurred once. CDR3 protein: CASSVLDRNTGELFF. The CDR3 DNA is TGTGCCAGCAGTGTATTGGACCGGAACACCGGGGAGCTGTTTTTT. This sequence joins TRBV9 and TRBJ2-2; D uncertain. CDR3 length: 15 amino acids. CDR1 is SGDLS and CDR2 is YYNGEE in the germline V gene. Deletions cut 5 bases from V and 1 base from J, with 12 bases between.

CDR3 in amino acids: CASSRTGSNTEAFF. In DNA, the CDR3 is TGTGCCAGCAGTCGGACAGGGTCGAACACTGAAGCTTTCTTT. V is TRBV28 and J is TRBJ1-1, with 8 positions matching TRBD1. CDR3 length equals 14 residues. V was pared by 5 bases and J by 1 base, with 3 bases of the junction left unmatched. The V gene's germline CDR1 is MDHEN and CDR2 SYDVKM.

The chain has TRBV9 and TRBJ2-6, with D hard to call. Per germline, CDR1 SGDLS and CDR2 YYNGEE. Trimming took 3 bases from V and 0 from J, leaving 7 bases between them. The CDR3 loop spans 15 amino acids. The CDR3 sequence: CASSGVSSGANVLTF. The CDR3 DNA sequence: TGTGCCAGCAGCGGCGTGAGCTCTGGGGCCAACGTCCTGACTTTC.

The rearrangement links TRBV7-9 to TRBJ2-3; D unclear. Trimming stripped 5 bases from V and 6 bases from J, with 9 bases between. The germline gives CDR1 SEHNR, CDR2 FQNEAQ (reference sequence). CDR3 length: 12 amino acids. The CDR3 here is CASSPPEDTQYF. CDR3 coding DNA: TGTGCCAGCAGCCCCCCCGAGGATACGCAGTATTTT.

V and J are TRBV28 and TRBJ2-7; possible D gene TRBD2, 5 bases. There are 15 residues in the CDR3. The V gene lost 6 bases and the J gene lost 0 bases, with 15 bases spanning the gap. CDR1 and CDR2 (germline): MDHEN, SYDVKM. CDR3 in amino acids: CASSPPERRSYEQYF. In nucleotides, the CDR3 is TGTGCCAGCAGCCCCCCCGAGCGGCGCTCCTACGAGCAGTACTTC.

The chain joins TRBV5-1 to TRBJ1-6; 10 bases fit TRBD1. There are 16 residues in the CDR3. J was trimmed by 7 bases and V by 4 bases; bases with no gene match: 8. Germline CDR1 is SGHRS and CDR2 is YFSETQ. The CDR3 region is CASSPGPGQGNSPLHF. The CDR3 DNA sequence: TGCGCCAGCAGCCCAGGCCCGGGACAGGGGAATTCACCCCTCCACTTT.

The J gene is TRBJ2-2, the V gene TRBV10-3, with D maybe TRBD2 (7 bases). Trimming shortened V by 8 bases and J by 4 bases, and 11 bases separated the two germline ends. Germline V gene lookup returns CDR1 ENHRY and CDR2 SYGVKD. The CDR3 is 13 residues long. CDR3 bases: TGTGCCATCTCAGGGGAGGGCACCGGGGAGCTGTTTTTT. The encoded protein is CAISGEGTGELFF.

J is TRBJ1-1 and V is TRBV19; 8 nucleotides agree with TRBD1. V dropped 4 bases and J dropped 10; count of bases not matched to a gene: 2. Germline V gene lookup returns CDR1 LNHDA and CDR2 SQIVND (reference sequence). The CDR3 loop spans 11 amino acids. DNA for the CDR3: TGTGCCAGTAGTACCACAGGGGGAGCTTTCTTT. Translating gives CASSTTGGAFF.

The V and J genes are TRBV11-3 and TRBJ2-2, with D uncertain. This CDR3 has 16 residues. V lost 1 base, J lost 4 bases, and 13 bases lay in between. The germline V gene encodes CDR1 SGHNT and CDR2 YENEEA. CDR3 nucleotide sequence: TGTGCCAGCAGCTTAGGAGGCAGGAGATTCACCGGGGAGCTGTTTTTT. Protein sequence: CASSLGGRRFTGELFF.

This chain links TRBV10-3 with TRBJ1-5, with D perhaps matching TRBD1 (5 bases). V lost 0 bases and J 2 bases, leaving 11 bases between the germline ends. The CDR3 has 16 amino acids. Per the germline V gene, CDR1 is ENHRY and CDR2 is SYGVKD. CDR3 DNA: TGTGCCATCAGTGAGTCGGGGGGAACGGGCAATCAGCCCCAGCATTTT. Its protein is CAISESGGTGNQPQHF.

CDR3 nucleotides: TGTGCCAGCAGCCAATCGCCGCGGGGGAACACTGAAGCTTTCTTT. This translates into CASSQSPRGNTEAFF. V usage is TRBV16 and J usage is TRBJ1-1; no reliable D call. This CDR3 region has 15 residues. The germline V gene has CDR1 KGHSY and CDR2 FQNENV. V lost 0 bases and J lost 1, with 9 bases in between.

The chain uses TRBV7-2 and TRBJ1-1; tentative D call: TRBD1 (6 bases). CDR1 SGHTA and CDR2 FQGNSA come from the germline V gene. V lost 8 bases to trimming and J lost 6 bases, with 19 bases between them. This CDR3 is built from 14 residues. DNA of the CDR3: TGTGCCAGCCTCCCCGGGACAACCAGATCTGAAGCTTTCTTT. Protein: CASLPGTTRSEAFF. The full variable domain, its missing parts supplied by reference TRBV7-2 and TRBJ1-1, is GAGVSQSPSNKVTEKGKDVELRCDPISGHTALYWYRQSLGQGLEFLIYFQGNSAPDKSGLPSDRFSAERTGGSVSTLTIQRTQQEDSAVYLCASLPGTTRSEAFFGQGTRLTVV.

This clone came up once. This chain connects TRBV19 to TRBJ2-7; TRBD1 aligns across 12 bases. The trim removed 6 bases at V and 4 bases at J, leaving 7 bases unmatched. This CDR3 spans 15 amino acids. Germline V CDR1 and CDR2: LNHDA, SQIVND (reference sequence). In nucleotides, the CDR3 is TGTGCCAGTAGGCCATCGGGACAGGGGGCTTACGAGCAGTACTTC. Translation: CASRPSGQGAYEQYF.

The V gene is TRBV19, the J gene TRBJ2-7; D might be TRBD1 (6 bases). This CDR3 is built from 13 residues. Germline assignment: CDR1 LNHDA and CDR2 SQIVND (reference sequence). The V end was cut by 4 bases, the J end by 3 bases, with 10 bases between. Here the CDR3 reads CASSRSQGYEQYF. As DNA, the CDR3 is TGTGCCAGTAGTAGATCACAGGGCTACGAGCAGTACTTC.